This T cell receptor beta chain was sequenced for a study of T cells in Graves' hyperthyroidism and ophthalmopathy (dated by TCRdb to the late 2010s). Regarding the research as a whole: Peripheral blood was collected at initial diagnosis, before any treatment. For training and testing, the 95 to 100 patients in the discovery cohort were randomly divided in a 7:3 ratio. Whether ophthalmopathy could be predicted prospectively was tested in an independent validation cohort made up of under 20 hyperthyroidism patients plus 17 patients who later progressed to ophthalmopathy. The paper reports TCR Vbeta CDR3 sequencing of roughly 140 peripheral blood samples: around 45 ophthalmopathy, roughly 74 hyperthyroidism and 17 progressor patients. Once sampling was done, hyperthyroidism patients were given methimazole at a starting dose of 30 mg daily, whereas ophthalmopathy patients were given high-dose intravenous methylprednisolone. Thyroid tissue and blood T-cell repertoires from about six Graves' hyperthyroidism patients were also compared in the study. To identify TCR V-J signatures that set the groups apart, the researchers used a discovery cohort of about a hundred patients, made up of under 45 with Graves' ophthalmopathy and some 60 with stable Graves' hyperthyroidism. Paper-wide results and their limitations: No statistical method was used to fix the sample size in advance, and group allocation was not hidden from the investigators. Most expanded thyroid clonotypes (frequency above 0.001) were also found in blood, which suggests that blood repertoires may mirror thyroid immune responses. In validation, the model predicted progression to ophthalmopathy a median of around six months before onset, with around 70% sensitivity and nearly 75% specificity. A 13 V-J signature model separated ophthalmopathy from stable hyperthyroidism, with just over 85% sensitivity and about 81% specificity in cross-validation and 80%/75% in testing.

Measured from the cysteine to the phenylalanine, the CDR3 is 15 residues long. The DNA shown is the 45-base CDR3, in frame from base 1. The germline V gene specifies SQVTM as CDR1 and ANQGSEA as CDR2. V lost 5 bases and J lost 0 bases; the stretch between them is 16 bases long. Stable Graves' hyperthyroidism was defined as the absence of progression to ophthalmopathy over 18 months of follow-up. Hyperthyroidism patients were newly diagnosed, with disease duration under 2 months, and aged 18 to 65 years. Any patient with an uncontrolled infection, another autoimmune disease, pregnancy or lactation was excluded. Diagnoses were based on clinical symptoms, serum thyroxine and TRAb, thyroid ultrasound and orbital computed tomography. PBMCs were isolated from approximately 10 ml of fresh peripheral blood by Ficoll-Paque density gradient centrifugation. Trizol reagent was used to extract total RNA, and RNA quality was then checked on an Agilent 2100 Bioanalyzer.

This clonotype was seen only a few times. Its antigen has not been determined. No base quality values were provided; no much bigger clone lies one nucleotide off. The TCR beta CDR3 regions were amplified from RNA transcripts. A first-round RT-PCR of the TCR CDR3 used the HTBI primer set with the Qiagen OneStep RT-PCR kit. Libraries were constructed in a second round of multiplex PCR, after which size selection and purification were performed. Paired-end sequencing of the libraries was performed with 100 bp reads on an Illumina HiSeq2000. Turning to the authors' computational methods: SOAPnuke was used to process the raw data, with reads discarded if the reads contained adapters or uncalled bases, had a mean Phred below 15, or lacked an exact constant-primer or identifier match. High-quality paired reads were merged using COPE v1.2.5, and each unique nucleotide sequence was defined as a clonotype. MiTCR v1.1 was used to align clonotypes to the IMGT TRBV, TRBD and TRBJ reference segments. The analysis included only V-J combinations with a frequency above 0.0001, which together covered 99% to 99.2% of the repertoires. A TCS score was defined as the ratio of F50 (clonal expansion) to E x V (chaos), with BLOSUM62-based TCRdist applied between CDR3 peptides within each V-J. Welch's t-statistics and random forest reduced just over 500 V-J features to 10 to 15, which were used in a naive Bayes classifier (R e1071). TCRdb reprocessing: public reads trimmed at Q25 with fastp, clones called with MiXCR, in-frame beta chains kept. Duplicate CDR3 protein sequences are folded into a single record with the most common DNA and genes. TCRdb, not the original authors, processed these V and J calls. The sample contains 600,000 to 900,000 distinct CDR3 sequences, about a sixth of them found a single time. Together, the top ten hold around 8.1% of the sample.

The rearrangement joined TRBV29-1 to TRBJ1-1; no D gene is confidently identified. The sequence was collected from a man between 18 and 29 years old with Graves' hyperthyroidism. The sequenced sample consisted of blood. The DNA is TGCAGCGTTCGGCCCAGGCTGGTCATGAACACTGAAGCTTTCTTT. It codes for CSVRPRLVMNTEAFF.